Each of the 3 T cell receptor beta chains below was sequenced from the same sample in a study of blood T cell repertoires in COVID-19. The protocol was immunoSEQ multiplex PCR, while the TCRdb copy is restricted to in-frame clones and leaves out a portion. The sample yields about 68,000 clones, over 75% seen once. The specimen sequenced was peripheral blood. Receptors originate from a man aged 40-49 years with COVID-19, enrolled during active disease.

This clone was observed once. V is TRBV28 and J is TRBJ1-5; 7 bases match TRBD1. Germline assignment: CDR1 MDHEN and CDR2 SYDVKM. The V and J ends lost 3 bases and 2 bases, in that order; junction bases with no gene match: 4. The CDR3 has 15 amino acids. The CDR3 sequence is CASSLTGIGNQPQHF. The CDR3 DNA follows: TGTGCCAGCAGTTTGACAGGGATAGGCAATCAGCCCCAGCATTTT.

This clone occurred a few times. The rearrangement joins TRBV2 to TRBJ1-1; tentative D call: TRBD1 (5 bases). CDR1 SNHLY and CDR2 FYNNEI come from the germline V gene. The CDR3 covers 14 residues. V was cut by 2 bases and J by 4 bases, with 11 bases left in between. The CDR3 sequence: CASSEFRVGTEAFF. DNA of the CDR3: TGTGCCAGCAGTGAATTCAGGGTCGGCACTGAAGCTTTCTTT.

CDR3 protein: CAWSVSGLTEAFF. The CDR3 DNA sequence: TGTGCCTGGAGTGTATCAGGGCTCACTGAAGCTTTCTTT. V gene TRBV30 combines with J gene TRBJ1-1, with a possible D match to TRBD1 (5 bases). The CDR3 is 13 residues long. V lost 0 bases and J 4 bases, leaving 9 bases between the germline ends. The germline V gene has CDR1 GTSNPN and CDR2 SVGIG (reference sequence).